What follows describes a single TCR beta chain. The specificity of this receptor is unknown. For sequencing, an Illumina HiSeq 2000 was employed. TCR beta cDNA libraries were prepared using 5'RACE template switching, which introduced a universal primer site and unique molecular identifiers. cDNA synthesis was primed from the TCR beta constant segment, followed by two successive PCR amplification steps. As for how the authors treated the data: MIGEC handled demultiplexing of the reads and grouping by UMI, while MiTCR was used to assemble and quantify clonotypes. To exclude erroneous sequences, only TCR cDNA sequences supported by at least two reads were retained. The tcR package was used for downstream repertoire analysis, and clonotypes were matched across fractions by CDR3 nucleotide sequence plus V segment. Antigen specificity was annotated against VDJdb with VDJmatch, allowing one amino acid substitution in CDR3. TCRdb reprocessed the reads into one record per CDR3 protein sequence, lacking DNA. It is TCRdb's table, rather than the study itself, that gives the V and J calls and clone size. The record for this sample contains roughly 390,000 distinct CDR3 sequences. The biggest ten clones account for around 10% of the sample.

In the germline V gene, CDR1 corresponds to SGDLS and CDR2 to YYNGEE. The CDR3 starts with the cysteine, ends with the phenylalanine, and has 14 residues. Only the protein is on record. This record comes from a study of T cells expressing NK-cell markers (dated by TCRdb to 2018 to 2020). At the level of the whole study: In sorted CD3+CD56+NKG2C+, CD3+CD56+NKG2C- and CD3+CD56-NKG2C+ T-cell subsets from about 8 donors, TCR beta-chain repertoires were profiled. Among the eight sequenced donors, seven were HCMV-seropositive and one was HCMV-seronegative. All eight donors whose samples were sequenced were randomly selected healthy volunteers, three of them men and five women. Sequencing of the libraries produced 2 x 150 bp reads on Illumina HiSeq 2000/2500, MiSeq or NextSeq. The paper as a whole reports these results and caveats: In over five donors, the dominant CD3+CD56+NKG2C+ clonotypes were found to rank among the top 10 CD8+ clonotypes and to make up 1.0-7.0% of CD8+ T cells. Those dominant clonotypes were again the most abundant among CD3+CD56-NKG2C+ cells in a handful of donors, at about 28.3-65%. Whether the expanded NKG2C-expressing T cell clones were specific for HCMV antigens was left unclear.

HCMV-specific IgG was detected in serum with a commercial ELISA kit to determine HCMV serostatus. Ficoll density gradient centrifugation was used to isolate peripheral blood mononuclear cells from blood. The rearrangement combines TRBV9 with TRBJ2-7; TCRdb indicates TRBD1, and absent DNA this call remains unverified. Sequencing was performed on blood T cells: a sorted CD56 or NKG2C T cell subset, CD4+ or CD8+ T cells, or bulk PBMC T cells (not recorded which). This clonotype was obtained from a woman aged 50 to 65 in good health. Donor details come from another sample of the same person, matched by shared clones. The CDR3 corresponds to CASSRSGTVSEQYF.